These 16 T cell receptor beta chains share one sample of origin, sequenced in a study of T-cell memory formation after mild COVID-19 (dated by TCRdb to about 2021). The library was made by 5' RACE. Sequencing instrument: Illumina NovaSeq 6000. TCRdb trimmed public reads at Q25 via fastp, called clones via MiXCR and kept in-frame beta chains. Records with the same CDR3 protein are collapsed into one entry carrying the most frequent genes and DNA. This sample gives 350,000 to 500,000 distinct CDR3 sequences in total; roughly 18% of them show up just once. The ten largest clones add up to around a fifth of the sample. The sample consisted of PBMCs or a T cell subset sorted from them (not recorded which). The receptors derive from a man in his late teens or twenties who had mild COVID-19 (a few samples of this study predate the infection). The sample titles of this study are shuffled in the database, so cell type and time point are left out; the donor was told from shared clones.

The table lists this clonotype with a few counts. The chain has TRBV12-3 or TRBV12-4 and TRBJ2-7, with TRBD1 matching 9 bases. V shed 6 bases, J shed 3 bases, and the junction held 3 bases outside the gene matches. The CDR3 totals 13 residues. CDR3 in amino acids: CASRPTGGYEQYF. The DNA for the CDR3 is TGTGCCAGCAGACCGACAGGGGGCTACGAGCAGTACTTC.

V and J are TRBV5-1 and TRBJ1-4; D is perhaps TRBD1 (6 bases). Germline-derived CDR1 and CDR2 are SGHRS and YFSETQ. This CDR3 region has 15 residues. Between the trimmed V and J ends, which lost 0 bases and 7 bases, there was a span of 13 bases. The CDR3: CASSLGQGLREKLFF. Written as DNA, the CDR3 is TGCGCCAGCAGCTTGGGGCAGGGGTTACGTGAAAAACTGTTTTTT. The full variable domain, with the rest looked up from reference TRBV5-1 and TRBJ1-4, is KAGVTQTPRYLIKTRGQQVTLSCSPISGHRSVSWYQQTPGQGLQFLFEYFSETQRNKGNFPGRFSGRQFSNSRSEMNVSTLELGDSALYLCASSLGQGLREKLFFGSGTQLSVL.

At least ten counts were recorded for this clonotype. The chain couples TRBV7-9 to TRBJ1-1, with 8 nucleotides matching TRBD1. The V gene's germline CDR1 is SEHNR and CDR2 FQNEAQ (reference sequence). Trimming took 5 bases from V and 7 from J; bases not matched to a gene: 18. The CDR3 loop spans 17 amino acids. The CDR3 DNA follows: TGTGCCAGCAGCAAAGGCACCGGGACAGGAGGTTTGGGTGAAGCTTTCTTT. Protein: CASSKGTGTGGLGEAFF.

CDR3 region: CASSYAGGPYNSPLHF. CDR3 sequence (DNA): TGTGCCAGCAGTTACGCAGGGGGCCCCTATAATTCACCCCTCCACTTT. V and J are TRBV6-5 and TRBJ1-6; 8 nucleotides align to TRBD1. Germline V gene data show CDR1 as MNHEY and CDR2 as SVGAGI. CDR3 length: 16 residues. J lost 2 bases, V lost 2 bases, and 2 bases had no gene match.

This clonotype was detected only a few times. The chain carries TRBV4-3 and TRBJ1-1, with TRBD1 matching over 9 bases. With 0 bases clipped from V and 11 bases from J, the junction kept 10 bases outside the gene matches. The CDR3 is 15 amino acids. Germline V gene lookup returns CDR1 LGHNA and CDR2 YSLEER. Here the CDR3 DNA reads TGCGCCAGCAGCCAAGATAGTAGTGGGACAGGGTTCGCTTTCTTT. Residues: CASSQDSSGTGFAFF.

This clonotype was observed a few times. The chain links TRBV5-5 to TRBJ2-1, with 12 bases identical to TRBD1. This CDR3 has 14 amino acids. Trimming removed 6 bases from V and 9 bases from J; junction bases left unmatched: 7. Germline CDR1 is SGHKS and CDR2 is YYEKEE (reference sequence). The CDR3 loop is CASKGGQGAVEQFF. CDR3 DNA: TGTGCCAGCAAGGGGGGACAGGGGGCGGTTGAGCAGTTCTTC.

This clonotype appeared a few times. The V call is TRBV7-2, the J call TRBJ2-3; D may be TRBD1 or TRBD2 (6 bases each). The germline CDR1 and CDR2 sequences are SGHTA and FQGNSA. The ends were cut back, 1 base at V and 5 bases at J, with 13 bases in the middle. The CDR3 contains 15 residues. The CDR3 DNA reads as TGTGCCAGCAGCTTAGAGGGGGGCCCTGGAGATACGCAGTATTTT. It yields the protein CASSLEGGPGDTQYF.

This clonotype was counted at least ten times. The genes are TRBV7-2 and TRBJ1-6; 11 nucleotides align to TRBD1. The CDR3 extends over 15 amino acids. The ends lost 5 bases at V and 10 bases at J; junction bases unmatched: 7. Germline V lookup: CDR1 SGHTA, CDR2 FQGNSA. CDR3 amino acids: CASSMDRGRYSPLHF. CDR3 DNA: TGTGCCAGCAGCATGGACAGGGGGCGATACTCACCCCTCCACTTT.

The CDR3 coding sequence is TGTGCCAGCAGCCACCGGGACAGGGTTTTGGAGACCCAGTACTTC. It codes for CASSHRDRVLETQYF. The J gene is TRBJ2-5, the V gene TRBV5-4; TRBD1 matches 9 bases. Germline V gene lookup returns CDR1 SGHNT and CDR2 YYREEE (reference sequence). The CDR3 covers 15 residues. Trimming cost V 4 bases and J 5 bases; bases outside gene matches: 9.

This clonotype was seen at least ten times. The V call is TRBV6-1, the J call TRBJ2-2; the match to TRBD2 covers 11 bases. The V gene end was trimmed by 2 bases and the J gene end by 6 bases; junction bases not matched to a gene: 11. The CDR3 length is 18 residues. Germline V gives CDR1 MNHNS, CDR2 SASEGT. Here the CDR3 reads CASSEIAGGPRSAGELFF. Written as DNA, the CDR3 is TGTGCCAGCAGTGAAATAGCGGGGGGGCCGCGGTCGGCCGGGGAGCTGTTTTTT.

V usage is TRBV3-1 and J usage is TRBJ2-2; D is uncertain. The CDR3 totals 16 residues. Looked up from germline, CDR1 is LGHDT and CDR2 is YNNKEL (reference sequence). V dropped 0 bases and J dropped 1 base, with 9 bases sitting between them. This CDR3 is CASSQESPRNTGELFF. The CDR3 nucleotides read TGTGCCAGCAGCCAAGAGTCACCTCGGAACACCGGGGAGCTGTTTTTT.

This clonotype was seen a handful of times. This chain connects TRBV7-9 to TRBJ2-2; 7 nucleotides agree with TRBD2. After removal of 1 base from V and 0 bases from J, the junction contained 5 bases not matched to a gene. CDR3 length: 17 amino acids. In germline, CDR1 is SEHNR, CDR2 FQNEAQ (reference sequence). The CDR3 loop is CASSLVPSGANTGELFF. As DNA, the CDR3 is TGTGCCAGCAGCTTAGTTCCTAGCGGTGCGAACACCGGGGAGCTGTTTTTT.

V gene TRBV7-8 combines with J gene TRBJ1-6, with a possible D match to TRBD1 (5 bases). Germline-derived CDR1 and CDR2 are SGHVS and FQNEAQ. V lost 6 bases to trimming and J lost 7 bases, with 22 bases between them. CDR3 length: 17 residues. This CDR3 is CASRQGEGAVVNSPLHF. CDR3 sequence (DNA): TGTGCCAGCAGGCAAGGGGAGGGTGCGGTGGTAAATTCACCCCTCCACTTT.

A few counts support this clonotype. The V and J genes are TRBV5-1 and TRBJ2-2; possibly TRBD1 for D (5 bases). Germline CDR1 is SGHRS and CDR2 is YFSETQ. The CDR3 is made up of 15 amino acids. V gave up 1 base and J gave up 0 bases, with 7 bases separating them. CDR3: CASSLWTPNTGELFF. The CDR3, as DNA: TGCGCCAGCAGCTTGTGGACACCGAACACCGGGGAGCTGTTTTTT. Full variable domain (remainder filled in from reference TRBV5-1 and TRBJ2-2): KAGVTQTPRYLIKTRGQQVTLSCSPISGHRSVSWYQQTPGQGLQFLFEYFSETQRNKGNFPGRFSGRQFSNSRSEMNVSTLELGDSALYLCASSLWTPNTGELFFGEGSRLTVL.

A few counts support this clonotype. The chain has TRBV9 and TRBJ2-7, with 15 nucleotides matching TRBD2. Losses at the gene ends were 3 bases for V and 3 bases for J; bases not matched to a gene: 1. The germline CDR1 and CDR2 sequences are SGDLS and YYNGEE. The CDR3 consists of 15 residues. CDR3 in amino acids: CASSGTSGGDYEQYF. The CDR3 region has the DNA TGTGCCAGCAGCGGGACTAGCGGGGGGGACTACGAGCAGTACTTC.

The CDR3 reads CASSPDRGRNIQYF. CDR3 nucleotide sequence: TGTGCCAGCTCGCCGGACAGGGGGAGAAACATTCAGTACTTC. The chain couples TRBV18 to TRBJ2-4, with 10 bases identical to TRBD1. Germline lookup yields CDR1 KGHSH and CDR2 LQKENI. Trimming at V came to 6 bases and at J to 6 bases, leaving 5 bases not matched to a gene. The CDR3 contains 14 residues.